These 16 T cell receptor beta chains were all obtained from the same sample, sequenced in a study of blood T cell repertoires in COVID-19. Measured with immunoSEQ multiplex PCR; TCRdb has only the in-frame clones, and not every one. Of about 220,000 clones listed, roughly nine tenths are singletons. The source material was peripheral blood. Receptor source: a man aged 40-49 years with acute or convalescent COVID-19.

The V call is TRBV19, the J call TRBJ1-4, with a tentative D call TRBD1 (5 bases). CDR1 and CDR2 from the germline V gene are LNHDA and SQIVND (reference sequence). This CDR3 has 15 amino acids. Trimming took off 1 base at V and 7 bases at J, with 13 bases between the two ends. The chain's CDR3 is CASSIARAQGEKLFF. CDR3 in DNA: TGTGCCAGTAGTATAGCCAGGGCGCAAGGTGAAAAACTGTTTTTT.

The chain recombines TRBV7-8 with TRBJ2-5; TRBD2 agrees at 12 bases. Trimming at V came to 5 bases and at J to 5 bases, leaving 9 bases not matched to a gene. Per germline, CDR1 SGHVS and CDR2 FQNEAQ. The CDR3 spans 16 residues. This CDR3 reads CASSPLAGGLLETQYF. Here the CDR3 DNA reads TGTGCCAGCAGCCCGCTAGCGGGAGGGCTTCTGGAGACCCAGTACTTC.

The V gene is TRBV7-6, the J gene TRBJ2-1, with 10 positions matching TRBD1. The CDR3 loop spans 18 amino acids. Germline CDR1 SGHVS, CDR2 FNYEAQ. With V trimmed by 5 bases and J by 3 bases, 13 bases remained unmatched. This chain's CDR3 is CASSNLKGQGFLYNEQFF. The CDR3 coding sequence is TGTGCCAGCAGCAACCTAAAGGGACAGGGGTTTCTCTACAATGAGCAGTTCTTC.

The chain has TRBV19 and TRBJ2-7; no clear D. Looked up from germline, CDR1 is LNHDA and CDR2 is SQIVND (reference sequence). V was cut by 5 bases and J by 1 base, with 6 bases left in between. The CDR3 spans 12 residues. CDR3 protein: CASSGMSYEQYF. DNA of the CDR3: TGTGCCAGTAGTGGCATGTCCTACGAGCAGTACTTC.

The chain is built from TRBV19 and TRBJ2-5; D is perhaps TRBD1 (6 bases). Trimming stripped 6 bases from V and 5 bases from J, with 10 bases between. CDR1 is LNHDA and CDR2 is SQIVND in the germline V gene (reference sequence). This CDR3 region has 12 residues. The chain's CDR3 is CASRQGTETQYF. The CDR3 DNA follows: TGTGCCAGTAGACAGGGCACGGAGACCCAGTACTTC. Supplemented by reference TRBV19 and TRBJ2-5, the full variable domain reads DGGITQSPKYLFRKEGQNVTLSCEQNLNHDAMYWYRQDPGQGLRLIYYSQIVNDFQKGDIAEGYSVSREKKESFPLTVTSAQKNPTAFYLCASRQGTETQYFGPGTRLLVL.

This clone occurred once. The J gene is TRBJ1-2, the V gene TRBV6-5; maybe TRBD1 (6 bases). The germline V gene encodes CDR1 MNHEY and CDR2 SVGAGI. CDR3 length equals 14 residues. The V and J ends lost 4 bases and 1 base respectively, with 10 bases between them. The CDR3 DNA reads TGTGCCAGCAGTTCGGACAGTCGTAACTATGGCTACACCTTC. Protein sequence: CASSSDSRNYGYTF.

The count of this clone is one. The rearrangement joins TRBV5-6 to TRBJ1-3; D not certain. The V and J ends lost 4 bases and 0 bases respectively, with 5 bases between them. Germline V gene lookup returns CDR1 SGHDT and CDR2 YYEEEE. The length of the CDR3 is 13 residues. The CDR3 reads CASSLSSGNTIYF. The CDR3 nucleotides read TGTGCCAGCAGCCTAAGCTCTGGAAACACCATATATTTT.

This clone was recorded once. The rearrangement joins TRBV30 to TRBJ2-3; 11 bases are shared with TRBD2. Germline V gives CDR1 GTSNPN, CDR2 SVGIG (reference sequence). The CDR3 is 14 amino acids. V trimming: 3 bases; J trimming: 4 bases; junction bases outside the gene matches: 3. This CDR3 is CAWRRGLAADTQYF. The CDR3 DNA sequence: TGTGCCTGGAGGAGGGGACTAGCGGCAGATACGCAGTATTTT. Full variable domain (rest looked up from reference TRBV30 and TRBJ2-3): SQTIHQWPATLVQPVGSPLSLECTVEGTSNPNLYWYRQAAGRGLQLLFYSVGIGQISSEVPQNLSASRPQDRQFILSSKKLLLSDSGFYLCAWRRGLAADTQYFGPGTRLTVL.

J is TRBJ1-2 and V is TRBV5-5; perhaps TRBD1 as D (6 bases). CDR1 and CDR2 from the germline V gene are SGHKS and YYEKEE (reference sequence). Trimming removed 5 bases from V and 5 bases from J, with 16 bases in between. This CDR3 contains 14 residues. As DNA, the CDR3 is TGTGCCAGCAGGCCAACAGGGACAATTTATGGCTACACCTTC. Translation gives CASRPTGTIYGYTF.

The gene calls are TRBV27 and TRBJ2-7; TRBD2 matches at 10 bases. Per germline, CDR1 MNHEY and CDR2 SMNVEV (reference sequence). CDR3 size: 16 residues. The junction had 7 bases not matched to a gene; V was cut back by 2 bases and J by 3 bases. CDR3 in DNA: TGTGCCAGCAGTTTACGGGGGACTAGCGTATACTACGAGCAGTACTTC. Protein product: CASSLRGTSVYYEQYF.

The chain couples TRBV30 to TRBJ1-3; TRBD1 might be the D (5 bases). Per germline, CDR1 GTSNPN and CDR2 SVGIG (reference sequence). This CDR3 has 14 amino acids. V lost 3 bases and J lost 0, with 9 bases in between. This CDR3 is CAWSGTHSGNTIYF. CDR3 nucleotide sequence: TGTGCCTGGAGCGGGACTCACTCTGGAAACACCATATATTTT.

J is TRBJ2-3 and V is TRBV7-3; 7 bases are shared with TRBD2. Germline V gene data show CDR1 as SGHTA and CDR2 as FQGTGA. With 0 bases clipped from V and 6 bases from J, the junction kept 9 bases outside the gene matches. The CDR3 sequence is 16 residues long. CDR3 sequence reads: CASSLTYAGREDTQYF. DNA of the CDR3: TGTGCCAGCAGCTTAACTTATGCGGGGAGGGAGGATACGCAGTATTTT.

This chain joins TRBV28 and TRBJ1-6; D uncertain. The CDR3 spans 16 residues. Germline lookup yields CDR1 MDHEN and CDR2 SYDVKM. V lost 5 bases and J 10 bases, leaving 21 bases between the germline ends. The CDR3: CASSPIDLSGSSPLHF. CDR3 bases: TGTGCCAGCAGTCCCATCGACCTGTCGGGGTCCTCACCCCTCCACTTT.

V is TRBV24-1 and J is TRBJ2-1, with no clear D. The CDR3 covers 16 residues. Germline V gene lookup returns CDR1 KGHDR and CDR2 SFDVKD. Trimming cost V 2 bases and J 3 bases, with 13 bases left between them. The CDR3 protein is CATSDYKSELYNEQFF. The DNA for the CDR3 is TGTGCCACCAGTGATTACAAGTCGGAGCTCTACAATGAGCAGTTCTTC.

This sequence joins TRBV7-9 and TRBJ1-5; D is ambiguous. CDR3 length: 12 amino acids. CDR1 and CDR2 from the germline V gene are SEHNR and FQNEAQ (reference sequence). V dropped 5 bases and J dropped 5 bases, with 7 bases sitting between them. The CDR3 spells CASSEMDQPQHF. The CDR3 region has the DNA TGTGCCAGCAGCGAGATGGATCAGCCCCAGCATTTT.

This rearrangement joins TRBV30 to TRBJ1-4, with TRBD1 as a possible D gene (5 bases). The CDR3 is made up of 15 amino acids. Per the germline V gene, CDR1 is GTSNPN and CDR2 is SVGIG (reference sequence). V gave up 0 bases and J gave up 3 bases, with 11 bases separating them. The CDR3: CAWSVMGTANEKLFF. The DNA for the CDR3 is TGTGCCTGGAGTGTAATGGGGACTGCTAATGAAAAACTGTTTTTT.